These 20 T cell receptor beta chains were sequenced from one sample in a study of blood T cell repertoires in COVID-19 (dated by TCRdb to the early 2020s). The library came from the immunoSEQ multiplex PCR assay. TCRdb limited this immuneACCESS table to in-frame rearrangements with V and J called. A share of clones is missing; checked studies link under half to unresolved V genes, and the rest is unexplained. This sample lists about 200,000 clones; approximately 78% were detected once. The ten largest make up 7.5% to 9.5% of the sample. The specimen sequenced was peripheral blood. These receptors all stem from a woman older than 75 with COVID-19, enrolled during active disease.

The V call is TRBV19, the J call TRBJ1-1; D unresolved. The germline gives CDR1 LNHDA, CDR2 SQIVND (reference sequence). Trimming removed 3 bases at V and 4 bases at J, with 15 bases between. CDR3 length: 15 residues. CDR3 sequence (DNA): TGTGCCAGTAGTATGAGGCCCGGTGTGGGCACTGAAGCTTTCTTT. It yields the protein CASSMRPGVGTEAFF.

This chain uses TRBV19 with TRBJ1-6; 9 nucleotides line up with TRBD1. The length of the CDR3 is 14 residues. With 2 bases clipped from V and 9 bases from J, the junction kept 2 bases outside the gene matches. The V gene's germline CDR1 is LNHDA and CDR2 SQIVND (reference sequence). The CDR3 loop is CASSITGGSSPLHF. The CDR3 DNA follows: TGTGCCAGTAGTATAACAGGGGGCAGTTCACCCCTCCACTTT.

This chain joins TRBV20-1 and TRBJ2-3; possible D gene TRBD1, 6 bases. CDR1 is DFQATT, CDR2 SNEGSKA, per germline (reference sequence). There are 11 residues in the CDR3. Deletions cut 5 bases from V and 9 bases from J, with 12 bases between. Here the CDR3 reads CSALSQGTQYF. CDR3 nucleotide sequence: TGCAGTGCTCTTAGTCAGGGGACGCAGTATTTT.

The chain employs TRBV3-1 (or the pseudogene TRBV3-2) and TRBJ1-1; the D is unclear. The V gene lost 4 bases and the J gene lost 1 base, with 10 bases spanning the gap. CDR3 length equals 14 residues. The germline CDR1 and CDR2 sequences are LGHDT and YNNKEL (reference sequence). In DNA form, the CDR3 reads TGTGCCAGCAGCCCTTTCACAGAGAACACTGAAGCTTTCTTT. Encoded protein: CASSPFTENTEAFF.

This rearrangement joins TRBV30 to TRBJ1-5, with D possibly being TRBD1 (5 bases). Germline loops: CDR1 GTSNPN, CDR2 SVGIG (reference sequence). This CDR3 has 14 amino acids. Trimming stripped 0 bases from V and 7 bases from J, with 13 bases between. The CDR3 sequence is CAWSVGGQGQPQHF. The CDR3 DNA reads TGTGCCTGGAGTGTCGGGGGTCAGGGCCAGCCCCAGCATTTT.

This chain uses TRBV5-5 with TRBJ1-2; 10 bases are a match to TRBD1. The CDR3 has 14 amino acids. The V and J ends lost 1 base and 8 bases, in that order; junction bases with no gene match: 5. Germline-derived CDR1 and CDR2 are SGHKS and YYEKEE (reference sequence). The CDR3 reads CASSLQTGGGGYTF. DNA for the CDR3: TGTGCCAGCAGCTTGCAGACAGGGGGCGGGGGCTACACCTTC.

The chain carries TRBV5-1 and TRBJ1-2; 7 nucleotides line up with TRBD1. The length of the CDR3 is 16 residues. Trimming took 1 base from V and 8 from J; bases not matched to a gene: 14. The germline gives CDR1 SGHRS, CDR2 YFSETQ. The CDR3 region is CASSLTALGGGIGYTF. The CDR3 DNA sequence: TGCGCCAGCAGCTTGACCGCCCTTGGAGGGGGCATCGGCTACACCTTC. The entire variable domain, with the rest obtained from reference TRBV5-1 and TRBJ1-2, is as follows: KAGVTQTPRYLIKTRGQQVTLSCSPISGHRSVSWYQQTPGQGLQFLFEYFSETQRNKGNFPGRFSGRQFSNSRSEMNVSTLELGDSALYLCASSLTALGGGIGYTFGSGTRLTVV.

The chain is built from TRBV28 and TRBJ1-2; D perhaps matches TRBD1 (6 bases). Deletions cut 5 bases from V and 2 bases from J, with 15 bases between. Germline-derived CDR1 and CDR2 are MDHEN and SYDVKM. This CDR3 region has 15 residues. CDR3 sequence (DNA): TGTGCCAGCAGTCAAGAGGACAGATGGAACTATGGCTACACCTTC. This sequence encodes CASSQEDRWNYGYTF.

The chain is built from TRBV7-6 and TRBJ2-1; 8 positions agree with TRBD1. Per germline, CDR1 SGHVS and CDR2 FNYEAQ. The CDR3 totals 18 residues. V lost 5 bases to trimming and J lost 0 bases; unmatched junction nucleotides: 12. CDR3 sequence: CASSPRDRPRSSYNEQFF. As DNA, the CDR3 is TGTGCCAGCAGCCCCCGGGACAGGCCTCGAAGCTCCTACAATGAGCAGTTCTTC. The whole variable domain, remainder taken from reference TRBV7-6 and TRBJ2-1, is GAGVSQSPRYKVTKRGQDVALRCDPISGHVSLYWYRQALGQGPEFLTYFNYEAQQDKSGLPNDRFSAERPEGSISTLTIQRTEQRDSAMYRCASSPRDRPRSSYNEQFFGPGTRLTVL.

The rearrangement links TRBV4-1 to TRBJ1-2, with no clear D. There are 14 residues in the CDR3. CDR1 and CDR2 (germline): MGHRA, YSYEKL. Between the trimmed V and J ends, which lost 0 bases and 4 bases, there was a span of 9 bases. The DNA of the CDR3 is TGCGCCAGCAGCCAAGATCTGGCGGGCTATGGCTACACCTTC. As protein: CASSQDLAGYGYTF.

The rearrangement links TRBV6-2 or TRBV6-3 to TRBJ2-5; 9 nucleotides agree with TRBD2. The CDR3 runs 15 residues. Unmatched junction bases numbered 5, after V lost 2 bases and J lost 4 bases. Germline V gives CDR1 MNHEY, CDR2 SVGEGT. In DNA form, the CDR3 reads TGTGCCAGCAGTTACCTGGGCGGGAGGGGAGAGACCCAGTACTTC. This gives the protein CASSYLGGRGETQYF.

This clone was recorded only once. Here the CDR3 DNA reads TGTGCCAGCAGCGCCGGGGGAGCCCTCTACAATGAGCAGTTCTTC. Translation gives CASSAGGALYNEQFF. The gene calls are TRBV9 and TRBJ2-1; D may be TRBD2 (6 bases). This CDR3 spans 15 amino acids. Trimming stripped 3 bases from V and 3 bases from J, with 13 bases between. Germline V gene data show CDR1 as SGDLS and CDR2 as YYNGEE.

The J gene is TRBJ1-3, the V gene TRBV4-1, with a possible D match to TRBD1 (5 bases). Trimming pared 2 bases from V and 0 bases from J, leaving 11 bases between. CDR1 is MGHRA, CDR2 YSYEKL, per germline. The CDR3 extends over 16 amino acids. In DNA, the CDR3 is TGCGCCAGCAGCCAATTCAGGGCCTACTCTGGAAACACCATATATTTT. Translated, it gives CASSQFRAYSGNTIYF.

The chain is built from TRBV5-1 and TRBJ1-1, with a possible D match to TRBD1 (5 bases). Trimming stripped 4 bases from V and 0 bases from J, with 10 bases between. From germline, CDR1 is SGHRS and CDR2 YFSETQ. This CDR3 is built from 14 residues. CDR3 protein: CASSTGAVNTEAFF. Here the CDR3 DNA reads TGCGCCAGCAGCACTGGGGCGGTGAACACTGAAGCTTTCTTT.

The genes are TRBV2 and TRBJ2-2; D ambiguous. This CDR3 is built from 13 residues. The V end lost 7 bases, the J end lost 2 bases, and 8 bases lay between the germline ends. Germline V gene sequence: CDR1 SNHLY, CDR2 FYNNEI. The CDR3 loop reads CASIVSNTGELFF. The CDR3 nucleotides read TGTGCCAGCATCGTTTCCAACACCGGGGAGCTGTTTTTT. Combining the CDR3 with reference TRBV2 and TRBJ2-2 gives the whole variable domain EPEVTQTPSHQVTQMGQEVILRCVPISNHLYFYWYRQILGQKVEFLVSFYNNEISEKSEIFDDQFSVERPDGSNFTLKIRSTKLEDSAMYFCASIVSNTGELFFGEGSRLTVL.

The V gene is TRBV5-4, the J gene TRBJ2-7; 13 bases map to TRBD2. Trimming took 2 bases from V and 0 from J; bases not matched to a gene: 2. The CDR3 has 16 residues. The germline V gene has CDR1 SGHNT and CDR2 YYREEE (reference sequence). CDR3 bases: TGTGCCAGCAGCTTTGGACTAGCGGGAGACTCCTACGAGCAGTACTTC. As protein: CASSFGLAGDSYEQYF.

This clone came up a few times. The V call is TRBV6-1, the J call TRBJ1-2; 9 nucleotides match TRBD1. J gave up 4 bases and V 0 bases, and 6 bases lay outside the gene matches. The germline V gene encodes CDR1 MNHNS and CDR2 SASEGT. The CDR3 runs to 16 residues. This chain's CDR3 is CASSEALGTGSYGYTF. CDR3 bases: TGTGCCAGCAGTGAAGCGCTTGGGACAGGGTCCTATGGCTACACCTTC.

The DNA for the CDR3 is TGTGCCAGCAGTCGAAGCCGCGATGGCTACACCTTC. Its protein is CASSRSRDGYTF. The rearrangement uses TRBV6-2 or TRBV6-3 and TRBJ1-2; D is ambiguous. This CDR3 comprises 12 residues. V was clipped by 5 bases and J by 6 bases, with 10 bases between them. The V gene's germline CDR1 is MNHEY and CDR2 SVGEGT.

The chain links TRBV9 to TRBJ2-5; 14 positions match TRBD2. CDR1 and CDR2 from the germline V gene are SGDLS and YYNGEE. The CDR3 spans 15 residues. V dropped 3 bases and J dropped 4; count of bases not matched to a gene: 2. In DNA form, the CDR3 reads TGTGCCAGCAGCGGGGGACTAGCGGGAGTAGAGACCCAGTACTTC. Translated: CASSGGLAGVETQYF.

This clone was seen once. The chain recombines TRBV5-5 with TRBJ2-4, with D possibly being TRBD1 (6 bases). V gave up 1 base and J gave up 6 bases, with 11 bases separating them. The CDR3 has 14 residues. CDR1 is SGHKS, CDR2 YYEKEE, per germline (reference sequence). The CDR3 nucleotides are TGTGCCAGCAGCTTGCCACTCAGGGGAAACATTCAGTACTTC. It yields the protein CASSLPLRGNIQYF.